This TCR beta chain was identified during a study of blood T cell repertoires in COVID-19. Study context: The United States, Italy and Spain were the sources of the acute and convalescent COVID-19 samples. PBMCs, B-cell-depleted T cells, or T cells provided the cDNA or gDNA that made up the material.

Authors' analysis steps: For nucleated cells, counts were estimated from reference gene primer amplification. Using immunoSEQ multiplex PCR, the repertoire was profiled, and TCRdb retains in-frame clones only, with some absent. V and J calls and clone size come straight from that table; D and trimming were deduced from the DNA. The table records 160,000 or so clones, around 84% of them present only once. After removal of 5 bases from V and 7 bases from J, the junction contained 12 bases not matched to a gene. Germline V lookup: CDR1 SNHLY, CDR2 FYNNEI. The CDR3 loop spans 16 amino acids. The source is a man in his forties with acute or convalescent COVID-19. This chain links TRBV2 with TRBJ2-7; 12 positions agree with TRBD1. The sequenced material came from peripheral blood. Written as DNA, the CDR3 is TGTGCCAGCAGTCGTTCATTGGGACAGGGGGCGCGGGAGCAGTACTTC. Amino acids: CASSRSLGQGAREQYF.